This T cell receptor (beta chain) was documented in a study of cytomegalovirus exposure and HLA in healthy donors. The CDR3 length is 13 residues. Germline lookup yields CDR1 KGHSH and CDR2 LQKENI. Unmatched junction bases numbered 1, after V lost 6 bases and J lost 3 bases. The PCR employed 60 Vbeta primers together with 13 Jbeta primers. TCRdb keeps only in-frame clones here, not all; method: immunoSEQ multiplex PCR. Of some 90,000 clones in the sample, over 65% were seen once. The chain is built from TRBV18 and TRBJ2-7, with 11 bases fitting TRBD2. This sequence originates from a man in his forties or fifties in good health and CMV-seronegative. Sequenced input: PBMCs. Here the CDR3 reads CASSTSGSYEQYF. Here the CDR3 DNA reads TGTGCCAGCTCTACTAGCGGGAGCTACGAGCAGTACTTC.